This TCR beta chain was sequenced during a study of blood T cell repertoires in COVID-19. Across the study: Both acute and convalescent COVID-19 samples were obtained from the United States, Italy and Spain.

The table came from immunoSEQ multiplex PCR; TCRdb's copy has only in-frame clones and leaves some out. This sample yields about 210,000 clones, of which over 75% are seen a single time; roughly 8.7% belongs to the top ten. Recovery among Cohort 3 donors was established by two negative PCRs, clearance, or symptom resolution. The receptor's source is a middle-aged man who had recovered from COVID-19. The sequenced material came from PBMCs or T cells enriched from blood (not recorded which).

The CDR3 here is CASSPQRGPRDEQFF. The CDR3 DNA reads TGCGCCAGCAGCCCTCAGCGGGGCCCCAGGGATGAGCAGTTCTTC. This sequence joins TRBV10-1 and TRBJ2-1; 7 nucleotides agree with TRBD2. CDR1 and CDR2 (germline): WNHNN, SYGVQD (reference sequence). Germline trimming cut 6 bases from V and 8 bases from J; bases unmatched to any gene: 13. The CDR3 runs to 15 residues.